The entry that follows covers one T cell receptor (beta chain) sequence. Its matching antigen is unknown. The data were obtained in a study of T-cell memory formation after mild COVID-19. Study information: The TCR clusters were mostly specific to one donor.

The 5'RACE method, run with constant-segment primers, produced TCR alpha and TCR beta cDNA libraries (carrying sample barcodes and UMIs). MiXCR was run by TCRdb on the 5' RACE reads, yielding one entry per CDR3 protein. In the table there are 530,000 or so distinct CDR3 sequences, around 15% of which are singletons. This CDR3 has 17 residues. The V and J ends lost 5 bases and 2 bases, in that order; junction bases with no gene match: 8. The germline gives CDR1 SGDLS, CDR2 YYNGEE. Study-wide points: The pre-infection memory compartment contained some responding clones, suggesting cross-reactive memory joined. Clones that contracted from day 15 to 85 were balanced CD4/CD8, while later expanders leaned CD4+.

The origin of this receptor is an adult woman who had mild COVID-19 (a few samples of this study predate the infection). Cell type and time point are not known. J is TRBJ1-6 and V is TRBV9; 9 bases match TRBD1. The sample taken for sequencing was PBMCs or a T cell subset sorted from them (not recorded which). CDR3 in amino acids: CASSARDRVTYNSPLHF. DNA of the CDR3: TGTGCCAGCAGTGCTCGGGACAGGGTCACCTATAATTCACCCCTCCACTTT. Supplemented by reference TRBV9 and TRBJ1-6, the full variable domain reads DSGVTQTPKHLITATGQRVTLRCSPRSGDLSVYWYQQSLDQGLQFLIQYYNGEERAKGNILERFSAQQFPDLHSELNLSSLELGDSALYFCASSARDRVTYNSPLHFGNGTRLTVT.